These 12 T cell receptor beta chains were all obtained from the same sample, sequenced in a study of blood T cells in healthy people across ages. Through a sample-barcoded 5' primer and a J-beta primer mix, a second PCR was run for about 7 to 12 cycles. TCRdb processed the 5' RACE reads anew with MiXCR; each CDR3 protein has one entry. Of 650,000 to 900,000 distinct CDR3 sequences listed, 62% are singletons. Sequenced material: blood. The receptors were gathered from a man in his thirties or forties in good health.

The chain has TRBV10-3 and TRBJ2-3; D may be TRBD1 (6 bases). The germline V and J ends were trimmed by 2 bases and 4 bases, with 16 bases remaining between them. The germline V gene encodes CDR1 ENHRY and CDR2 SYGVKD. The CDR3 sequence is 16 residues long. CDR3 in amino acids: CAISERDTRLADTQYF. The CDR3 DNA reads TGTGCCATCAGTGAGCGGGACACTAGGTTGGCAGATACGCAGTATTTT.

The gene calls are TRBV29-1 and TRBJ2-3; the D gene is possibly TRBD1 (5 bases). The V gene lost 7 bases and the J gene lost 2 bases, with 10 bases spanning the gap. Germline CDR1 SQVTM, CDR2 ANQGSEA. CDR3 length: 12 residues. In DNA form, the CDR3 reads TGCAGCGCCCCGGACAACACAGATACGCAGTATTTT. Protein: CSAPDNTDTQYF.

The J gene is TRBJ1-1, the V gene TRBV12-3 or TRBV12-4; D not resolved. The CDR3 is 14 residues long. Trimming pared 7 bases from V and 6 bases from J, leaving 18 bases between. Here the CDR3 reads CASIDTLGFAEAFF. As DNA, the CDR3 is TGTGCCAGCATCGATACACTGGGATTTGCTGAAGCTTTCTTT.

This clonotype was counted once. The CDR3 DNA is TGCAGTGCTAGAGCCGGGCTCCAGAATTTCGTCAAGCAGTACTTC. As protein: CSARAGLQNFVKQYF. This chain links TRBV20-1 with TRBJ2-7, with D uncertain. Germline lookup yields CDR1 DFQATT and CDR2 SNEGSKA (reference sequence). This CDR3 is 15 amino acids long. V gave up 1 base and J gave up 8 bases, with 21 bases separating them.

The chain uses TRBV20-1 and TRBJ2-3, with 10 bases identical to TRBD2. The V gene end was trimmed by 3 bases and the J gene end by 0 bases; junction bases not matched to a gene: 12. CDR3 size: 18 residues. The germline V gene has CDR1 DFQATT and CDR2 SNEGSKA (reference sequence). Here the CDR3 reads CSARGSGGPIPSTDTQYF. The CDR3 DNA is TGCAGTGCTAGGGGTAGCGGGGGGCCAATACCTAGCACAGATACGCAGTATTTT.

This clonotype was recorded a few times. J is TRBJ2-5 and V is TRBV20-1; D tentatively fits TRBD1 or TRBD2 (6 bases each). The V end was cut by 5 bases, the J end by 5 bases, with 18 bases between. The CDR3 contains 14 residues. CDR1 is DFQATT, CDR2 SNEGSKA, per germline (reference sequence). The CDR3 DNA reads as TGCAGTGCTCCGGGGGCTATACTTGGGGAGACCCAGTACTTC. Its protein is CSAPGAILGETQYF.

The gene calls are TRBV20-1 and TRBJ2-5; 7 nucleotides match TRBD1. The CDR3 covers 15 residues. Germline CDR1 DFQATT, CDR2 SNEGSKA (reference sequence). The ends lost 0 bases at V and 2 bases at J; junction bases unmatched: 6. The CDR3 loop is CSARDGRDRQETQYF. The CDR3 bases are TGCAGTGCTAGAGATGGCCGGGACAGACAAGAGACCCAGTACTTC.

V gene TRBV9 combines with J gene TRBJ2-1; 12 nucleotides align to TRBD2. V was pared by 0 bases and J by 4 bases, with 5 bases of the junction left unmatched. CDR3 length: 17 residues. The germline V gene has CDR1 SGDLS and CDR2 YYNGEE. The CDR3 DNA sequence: TGTGCCAGCAGCGTAGCTACTAGCGGGGGGCCTTACAATGAGCAGTTCTTC. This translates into CASSVATSGGPYNEQFF.

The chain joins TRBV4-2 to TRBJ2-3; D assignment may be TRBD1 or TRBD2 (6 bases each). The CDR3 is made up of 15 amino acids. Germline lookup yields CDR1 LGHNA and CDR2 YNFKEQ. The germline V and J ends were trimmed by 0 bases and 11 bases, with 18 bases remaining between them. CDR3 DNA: TGTGCCAGCAGCCAAGAAGGACCAGGGGAGGTAGGGCAGTATTTT. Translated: CASSQEGPGEVGQYF.

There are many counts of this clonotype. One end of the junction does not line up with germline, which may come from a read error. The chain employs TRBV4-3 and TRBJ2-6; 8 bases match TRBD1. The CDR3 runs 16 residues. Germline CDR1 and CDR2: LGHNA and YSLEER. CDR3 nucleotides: TGTGCCAGCAGCCAAGACAGGGGATCTGGGGCCAACGTCCTGACTTTC. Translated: CASSQDRGSGANVLTF.

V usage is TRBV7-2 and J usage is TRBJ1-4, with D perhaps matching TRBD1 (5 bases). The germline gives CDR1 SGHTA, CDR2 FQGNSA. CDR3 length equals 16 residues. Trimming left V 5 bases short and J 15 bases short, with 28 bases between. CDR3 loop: CASSPDGAGPLKLLFF. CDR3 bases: TGTGCCAGCAGCCCGGACGGTGCGGGGCCCCTGAAATTGTTGTTTTTT.

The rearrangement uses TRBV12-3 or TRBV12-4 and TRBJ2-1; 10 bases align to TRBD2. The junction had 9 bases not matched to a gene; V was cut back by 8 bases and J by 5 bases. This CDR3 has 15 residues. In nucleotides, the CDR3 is TGTGCCAGCTCTACAAGCGGGGGGGCAAACAATGAGCAGTTCTTC. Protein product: CASSTSGGANNEQFF.